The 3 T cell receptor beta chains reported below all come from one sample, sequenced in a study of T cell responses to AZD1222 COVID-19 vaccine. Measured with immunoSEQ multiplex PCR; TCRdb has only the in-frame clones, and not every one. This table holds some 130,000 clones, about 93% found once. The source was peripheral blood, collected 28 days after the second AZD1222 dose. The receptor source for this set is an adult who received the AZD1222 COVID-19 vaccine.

The CDR3 DNA reads as TGTGCCAGCAGTTCGCAGCATTCACCCCTCCACTTT. This codes for CASSSQHSPLHF. This rearrangement joins TRBV6-5 to TRBJ1-6; D gene ambiguous. Germline V gene data show CDR1 as MNHEY and CDR2 as SVGAGI. The CDR3 loop spans 12 amino acids. Trimming removed 4 bases at V and 8 bases at J, with 6 bases between.

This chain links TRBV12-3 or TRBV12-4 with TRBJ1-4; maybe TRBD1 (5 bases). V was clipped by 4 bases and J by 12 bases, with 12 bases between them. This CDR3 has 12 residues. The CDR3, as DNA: TGTGCCAGCAGTTCCGGTGGGGACGAACTGTTTTTT. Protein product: CASSSGGDELFF.

CDR3 nucleotides: TGTGCCAGCAGCTCCCCAACCCCTGTGCCGAACACCGGGGAGCTGTTTTTT. Translation gives CASSSPTPVPNTGELFF. The V gene is TRBV7-8, the J gene TRBJ2-2; D not certain. Trimming took off 4 bases at V and 0 bases at J, with 15 bases between the two ends. Germline V gene sequence: CDR1 SGHVS, CDR2 FQNEAQ. The length of the CDR3 is 17 residues.